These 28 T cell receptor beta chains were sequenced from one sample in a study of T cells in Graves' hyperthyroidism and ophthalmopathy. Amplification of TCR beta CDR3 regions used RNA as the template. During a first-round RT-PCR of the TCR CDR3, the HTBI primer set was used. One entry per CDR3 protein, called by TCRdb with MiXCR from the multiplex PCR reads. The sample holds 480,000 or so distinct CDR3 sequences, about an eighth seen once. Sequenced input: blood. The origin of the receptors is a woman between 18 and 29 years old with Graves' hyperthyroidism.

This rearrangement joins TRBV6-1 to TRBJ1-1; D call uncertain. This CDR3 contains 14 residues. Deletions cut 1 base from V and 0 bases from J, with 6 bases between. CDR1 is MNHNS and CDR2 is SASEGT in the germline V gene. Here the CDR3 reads CASSEEGVNTEAFF. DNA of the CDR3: TGTGCCAGCAGTGAAGAGGGCGTGAACACTGAAGCTTTCTTT.

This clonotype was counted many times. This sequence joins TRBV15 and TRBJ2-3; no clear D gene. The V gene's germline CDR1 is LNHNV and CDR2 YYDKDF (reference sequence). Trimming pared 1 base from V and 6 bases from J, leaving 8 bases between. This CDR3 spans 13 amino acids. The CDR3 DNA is TGTGCCACCAGCAGAGTGTTAATGGATACGCAGTATTTT. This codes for CATSRVLMDTQYF.

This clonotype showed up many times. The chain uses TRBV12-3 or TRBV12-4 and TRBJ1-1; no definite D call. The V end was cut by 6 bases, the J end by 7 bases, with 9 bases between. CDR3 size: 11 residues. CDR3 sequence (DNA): TGTGCCAGCAGCTTGGGAGGTGAAGCTTTCTTT. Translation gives CASSLGGEAFF.

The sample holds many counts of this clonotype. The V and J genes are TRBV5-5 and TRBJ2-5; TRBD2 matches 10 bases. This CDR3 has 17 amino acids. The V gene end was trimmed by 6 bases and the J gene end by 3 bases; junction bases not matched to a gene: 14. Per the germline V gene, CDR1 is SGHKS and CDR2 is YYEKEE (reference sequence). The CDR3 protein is CASILTLGLAGEETQYF. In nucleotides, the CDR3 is TGTGCCAGCATTCTTACCCTCGGGCTAGCGGGAGAAGAGACCCAGTACTTC.

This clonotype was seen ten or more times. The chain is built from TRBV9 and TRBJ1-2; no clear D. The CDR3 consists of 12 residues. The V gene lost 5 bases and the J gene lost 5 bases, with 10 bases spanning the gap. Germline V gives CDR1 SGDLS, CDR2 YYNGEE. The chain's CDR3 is CASSFEDYGYTF. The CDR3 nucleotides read TGTGCCAGCAGTTTCGAGGATTATGGCTACACCTTC.

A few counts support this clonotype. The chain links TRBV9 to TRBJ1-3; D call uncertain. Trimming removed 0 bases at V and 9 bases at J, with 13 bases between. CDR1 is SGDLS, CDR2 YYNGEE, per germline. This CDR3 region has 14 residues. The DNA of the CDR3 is TGTGCCAGCAGCGTAGGACCGGGCGGGAGCACCATATATTTT. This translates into CASSVGPGGSTIYF.

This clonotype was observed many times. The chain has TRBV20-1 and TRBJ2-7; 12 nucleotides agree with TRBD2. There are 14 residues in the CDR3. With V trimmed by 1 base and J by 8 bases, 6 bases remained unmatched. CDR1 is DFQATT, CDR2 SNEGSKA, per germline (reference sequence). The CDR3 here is CSARALAGGPKQYF. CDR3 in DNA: TGCAGTGCTAGAGCACTAGCGGGAGGTCCGAAGCAGTACTTC.

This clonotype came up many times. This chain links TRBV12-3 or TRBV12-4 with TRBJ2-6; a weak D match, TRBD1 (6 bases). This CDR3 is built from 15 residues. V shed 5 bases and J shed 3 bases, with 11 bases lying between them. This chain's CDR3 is CASSPTRGGANVLTF. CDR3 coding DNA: TGTGCCAGCAGTCCGACCAGGGGTGGGGCCAACGTCCTGACTTTC.

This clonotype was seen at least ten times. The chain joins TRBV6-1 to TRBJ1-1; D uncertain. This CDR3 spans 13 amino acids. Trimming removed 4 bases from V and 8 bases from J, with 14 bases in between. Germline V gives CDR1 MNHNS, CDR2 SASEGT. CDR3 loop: CASSAATAREAFF. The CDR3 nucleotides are TGTGCCAGCAGTGCGGCAACAGCAAGGGAAGCTTTCTTT.

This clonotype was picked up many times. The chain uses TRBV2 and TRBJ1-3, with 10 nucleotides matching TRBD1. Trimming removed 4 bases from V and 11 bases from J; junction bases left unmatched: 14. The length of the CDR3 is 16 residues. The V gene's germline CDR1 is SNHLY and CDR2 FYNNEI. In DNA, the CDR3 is TGTGCCAGCAGTGGATTGGGACAGGGGACTGGAGTGGCCATATATTTT. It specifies CASSGLGQGTGVAIYF. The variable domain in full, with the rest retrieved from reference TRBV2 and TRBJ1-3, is EPEVTQTPSHQVTQMGQEVILRCVPISNHLYFYWYRQILGQKVEFLVSFYNNEISEKSEIFDDQFSVERPDGSNFTLKIRSTKLEDSAMYFCASSGLGQGTGVAIYFGEGSWLTVV.

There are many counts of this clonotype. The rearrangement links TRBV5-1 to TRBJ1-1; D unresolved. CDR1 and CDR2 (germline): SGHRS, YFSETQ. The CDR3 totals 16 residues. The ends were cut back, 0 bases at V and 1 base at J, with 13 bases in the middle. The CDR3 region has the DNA TGCGCCAGCAGCTTGGACGGTTGGCGGGCGAACACTGAAGCTTTCTTT. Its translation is CASSLDGWRANTEAFF. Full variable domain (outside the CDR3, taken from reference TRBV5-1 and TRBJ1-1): KAGVTQTPRYLIKTRGQQVTLSCSPISGHRSVSWYQQTPGQGLQFLFEYFSETQRNKGNFPGRFSGRQFSNSRSEMNVSTLELGDSALYLCASSLDGWRANTEAFFGQGTRLTVV.

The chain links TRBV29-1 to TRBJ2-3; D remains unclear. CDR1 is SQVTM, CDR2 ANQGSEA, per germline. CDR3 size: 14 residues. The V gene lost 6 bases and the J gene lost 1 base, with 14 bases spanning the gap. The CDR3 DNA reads TGCAGCGTCCGCTCCTTCTGGGGCACAGATACGCAGTATTTT. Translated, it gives CSVRSFWGTDTQYF.

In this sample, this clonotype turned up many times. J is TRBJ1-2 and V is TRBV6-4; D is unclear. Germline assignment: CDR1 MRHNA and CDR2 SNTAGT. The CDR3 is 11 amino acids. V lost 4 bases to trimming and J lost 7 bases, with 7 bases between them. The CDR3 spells CASSAGLGYTF. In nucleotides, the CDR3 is TGTGCCAGCAGTGCTGGGCTTGGCTACACCTTC.

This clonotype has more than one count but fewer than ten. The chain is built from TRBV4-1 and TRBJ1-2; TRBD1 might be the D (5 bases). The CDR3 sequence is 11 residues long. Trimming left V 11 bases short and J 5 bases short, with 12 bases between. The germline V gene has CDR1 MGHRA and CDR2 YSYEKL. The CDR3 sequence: CAGRGVYGYTF. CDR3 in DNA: TGCGCCGGGAGGGGAGTTTATGGCTACACCTTC.

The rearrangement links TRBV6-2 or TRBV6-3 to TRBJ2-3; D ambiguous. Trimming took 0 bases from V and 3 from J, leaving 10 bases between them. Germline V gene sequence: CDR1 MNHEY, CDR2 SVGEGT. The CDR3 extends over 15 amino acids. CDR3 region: CASSYSTRVTDTQYF. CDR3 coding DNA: TGTGCCAGCAGTTACTCGACTCGGGTTACAGATACGCAGTATTTT.

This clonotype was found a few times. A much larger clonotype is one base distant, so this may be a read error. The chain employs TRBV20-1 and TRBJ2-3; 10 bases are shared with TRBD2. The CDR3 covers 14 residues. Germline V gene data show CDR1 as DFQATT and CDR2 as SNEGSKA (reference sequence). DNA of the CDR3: TGCAGTGCCAAACTAGCGGGAAGCACAGATACGCAGGATTTT. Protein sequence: CSAKLAGSTDTQDF.

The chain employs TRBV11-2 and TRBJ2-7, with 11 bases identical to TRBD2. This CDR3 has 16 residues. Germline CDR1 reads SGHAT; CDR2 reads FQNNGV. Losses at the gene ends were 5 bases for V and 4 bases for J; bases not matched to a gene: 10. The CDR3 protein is CASSLPGTSGPYEQYF. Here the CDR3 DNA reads TGTGCCAGCAGCCTCCCCGGGACTAGCGGACCTTACGAGCAGTACTTC.

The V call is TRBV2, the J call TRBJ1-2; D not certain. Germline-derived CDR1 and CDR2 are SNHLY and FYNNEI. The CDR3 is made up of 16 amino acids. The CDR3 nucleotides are TGTGGCCCAGCAGCTTCGGAAGGTCCCTCTAACTATGGCTACACCTTC. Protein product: CGPAASEGPSNYGYTF.

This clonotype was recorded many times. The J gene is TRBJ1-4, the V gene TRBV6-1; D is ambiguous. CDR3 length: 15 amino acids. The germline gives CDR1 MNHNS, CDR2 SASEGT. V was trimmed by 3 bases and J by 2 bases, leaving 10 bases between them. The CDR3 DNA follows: TGTGCCAGCAGTGAGGGGTATTCGACTAATGAAAAACTGTTTTTT. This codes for CASSEGYSTNEKLFF.

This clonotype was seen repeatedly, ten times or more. CDR3: CASSFSGALFSPLHF. CDR3 DNA sequence: TGTGCCAGCAGTTTCTCCGGGGCCCTCTTTTCACCCCTCCACTTT. The rearrangement joins TRBV6-1 to TRBJ1-6; maybe TRBD1 (5 bases). CDR3 size: 15 residues. Germline CDR1 reads MNHNS; CDR2 reads SASEGT. V lost 5 bases and J 9 bases, leaving 17 bases between the germline ends.

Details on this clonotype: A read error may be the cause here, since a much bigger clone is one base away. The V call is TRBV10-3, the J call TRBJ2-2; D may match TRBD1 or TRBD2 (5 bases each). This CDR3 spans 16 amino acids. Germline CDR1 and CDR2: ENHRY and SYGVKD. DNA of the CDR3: TGTGCCATCTGTGAGGGGCTGTCCAAGGGATCCGGGGAGCTGTTTTTT. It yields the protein CAICEGLSKGSGELFF.

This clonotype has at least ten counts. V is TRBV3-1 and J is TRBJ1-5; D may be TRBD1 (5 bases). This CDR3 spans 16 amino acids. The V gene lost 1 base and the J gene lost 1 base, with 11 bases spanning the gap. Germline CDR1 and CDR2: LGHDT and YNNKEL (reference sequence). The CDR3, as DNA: TGTGCCAGCAGCCAAGGCAGGGTTTCGAGCAATCAGCCCCAGCATTTT. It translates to CASSQGRVSSNQPQHF.

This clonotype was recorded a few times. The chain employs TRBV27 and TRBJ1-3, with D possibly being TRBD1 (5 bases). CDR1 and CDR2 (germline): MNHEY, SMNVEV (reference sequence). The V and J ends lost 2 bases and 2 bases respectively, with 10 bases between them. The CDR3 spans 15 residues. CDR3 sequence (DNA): TGTGCCAGCAGTTTACAGGGTTTACCTGGAAACACCATATATTTT. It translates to CASSLQGLPGNTIYF.

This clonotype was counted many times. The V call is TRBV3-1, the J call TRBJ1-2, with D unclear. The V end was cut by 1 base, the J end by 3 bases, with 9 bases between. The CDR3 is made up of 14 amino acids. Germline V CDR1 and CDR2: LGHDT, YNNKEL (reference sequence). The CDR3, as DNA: TGTGCCAGCAGCCAAGGGCAGCGCCACTATGGCTACACCTTC. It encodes CASSQGQRHYGYTF.

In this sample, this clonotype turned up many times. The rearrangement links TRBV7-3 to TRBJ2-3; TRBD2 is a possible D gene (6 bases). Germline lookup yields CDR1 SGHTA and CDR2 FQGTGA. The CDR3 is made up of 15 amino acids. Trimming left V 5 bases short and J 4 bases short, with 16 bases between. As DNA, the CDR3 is TGTGCCAGCAGCCGTCAGGGCGGGGATGCAGATACGCAGTATTTT. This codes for CASSRQGGDADTQYF.

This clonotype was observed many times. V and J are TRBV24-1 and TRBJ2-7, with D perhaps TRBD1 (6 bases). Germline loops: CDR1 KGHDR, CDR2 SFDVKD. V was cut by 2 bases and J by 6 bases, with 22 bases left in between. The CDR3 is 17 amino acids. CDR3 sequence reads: CATSDSGTMGAVGEQYF. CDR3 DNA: TGTGCCACCAGTGATTCGGGCACCATGGGGGCGGTTGGCGAGCAGTACTTC.

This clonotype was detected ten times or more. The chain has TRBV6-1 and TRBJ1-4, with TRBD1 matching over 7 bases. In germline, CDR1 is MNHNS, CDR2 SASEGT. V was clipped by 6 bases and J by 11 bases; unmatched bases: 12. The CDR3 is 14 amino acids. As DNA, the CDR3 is TGTGCCAGCAGCCAGAAATTGACAGGGTGGAAACTGTTTTTT. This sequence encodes CASSQKLTGWKLFF.

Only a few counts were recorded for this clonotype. The CDR3 sequence is CASTKTTGKDSPLHF. CDR3 sequence (DNA): TGTGCCAGTACAAAAACGACAGGGAAGGATTCACCCCTCCACTTT. The chain combines TRBV19 with TRBJ1-6; the match to TRBD1 covers 7 bases. V dropped 7 bases and J dropped 8; count of bases not matched to a gene: 11. The CDR3 is 15 residues long. The germline V gene encodes CDR1 LNHDA and CDR2 SQIVND (reference sequence).